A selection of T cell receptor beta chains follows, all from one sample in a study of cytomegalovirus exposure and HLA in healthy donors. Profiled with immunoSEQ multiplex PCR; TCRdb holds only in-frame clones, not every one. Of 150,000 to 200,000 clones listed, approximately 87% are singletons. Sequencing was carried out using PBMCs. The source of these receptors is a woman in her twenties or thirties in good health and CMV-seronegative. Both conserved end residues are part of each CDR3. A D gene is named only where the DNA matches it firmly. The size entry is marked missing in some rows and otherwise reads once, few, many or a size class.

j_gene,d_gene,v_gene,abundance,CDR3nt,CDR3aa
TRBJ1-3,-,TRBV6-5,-,TGTGCCAGCAGTTACTCTAGGCAGGGGACAAACACCATATATTTT,CASSYSRQGTNTIYF
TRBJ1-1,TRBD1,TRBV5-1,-,TGCGCCAGCAAGGAAGGGGGCGGTATCACTGAAGCTTTCTTT,CASKEGGGITEAFF
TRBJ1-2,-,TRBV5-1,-,TGCGCCAGCAGCTTGGTTCCGGGCGCTAACTATGGCTACACCTTC,CASSLVPGANYGYTF
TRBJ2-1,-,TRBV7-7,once,TGTGCTAGCAGCTTAGATCCGGATCCCTACAATGAGCAGTTCTTC,CASSLDPDPYNEQFF
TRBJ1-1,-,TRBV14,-,TGTGCCAGCAGCCAACTTACGATGGGGCGGGCCGAAGCTTTCTTT,CASSQLTMGRAEAFF
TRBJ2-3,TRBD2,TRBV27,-,TGTGCCAGCAGTTTCGGGGGGGTAAGCGTGACAGATACGCAGTATTTT,CASSFGGVSVTDTQYF
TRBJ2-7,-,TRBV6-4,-,TGTGCCAGCAGTGAAGACTTGGGGCCCTACGAGCAGTACTTC,CASSEDLGPYEQYF
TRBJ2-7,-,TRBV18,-,TGTGCCAGCTCACCGGGCGGCCGGGGGACCAACTACGAGCAGTACTTC,CASSPGGRGTNYEQYF
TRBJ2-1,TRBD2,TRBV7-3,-,TGTGCCAGCAGCTTAACGTCGACTAGCGGTTACAATGAGCAGTTCTTC,CASSLTSTSGYNEQFF
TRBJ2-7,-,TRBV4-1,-,TGCGCCAGCAGCCAACCCCCGGACGGCTACGAGCAGTACTTC,CASSQPPDGYEQYF